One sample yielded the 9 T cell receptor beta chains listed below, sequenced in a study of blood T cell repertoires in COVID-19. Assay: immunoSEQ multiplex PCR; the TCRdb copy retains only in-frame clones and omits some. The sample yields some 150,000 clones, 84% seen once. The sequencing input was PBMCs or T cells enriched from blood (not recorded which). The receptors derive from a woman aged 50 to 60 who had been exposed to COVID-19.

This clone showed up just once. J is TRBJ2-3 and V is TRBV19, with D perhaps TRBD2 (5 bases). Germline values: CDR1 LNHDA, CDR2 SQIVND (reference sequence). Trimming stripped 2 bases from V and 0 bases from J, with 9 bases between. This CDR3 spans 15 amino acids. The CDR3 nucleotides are TGTGCCAGTAGTATAAGCGGAATAAGCACAGATACGCAGTATTTT. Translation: CASSISGISTDTQYF.

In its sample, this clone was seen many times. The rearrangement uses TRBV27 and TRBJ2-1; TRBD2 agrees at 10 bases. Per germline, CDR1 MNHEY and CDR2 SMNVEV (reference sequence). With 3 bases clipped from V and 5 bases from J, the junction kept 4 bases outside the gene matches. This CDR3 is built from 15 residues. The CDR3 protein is CASSFLGLADNEQFF. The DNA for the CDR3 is TGTGCCAGCAGTTTTCTAGGACTAGCGGACAATGAGCAGTTCTTC.

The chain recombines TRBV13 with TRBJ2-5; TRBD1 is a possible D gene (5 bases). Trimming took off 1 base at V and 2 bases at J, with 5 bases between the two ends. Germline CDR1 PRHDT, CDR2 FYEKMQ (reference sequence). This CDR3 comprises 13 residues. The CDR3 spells CASSLDRQETQYF. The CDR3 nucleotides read TGTGCCAGCAGCTTAGACAGGCAAGAGACCCAGTACTTC.

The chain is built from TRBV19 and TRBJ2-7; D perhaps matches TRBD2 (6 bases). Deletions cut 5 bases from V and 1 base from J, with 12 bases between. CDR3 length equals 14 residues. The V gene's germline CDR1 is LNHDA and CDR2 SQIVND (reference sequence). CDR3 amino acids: CASSASAQSYEQYF. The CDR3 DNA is TGTGCCAGTAGTGCTAGCGCCCAATCCTACGAGCAGTACTTC.

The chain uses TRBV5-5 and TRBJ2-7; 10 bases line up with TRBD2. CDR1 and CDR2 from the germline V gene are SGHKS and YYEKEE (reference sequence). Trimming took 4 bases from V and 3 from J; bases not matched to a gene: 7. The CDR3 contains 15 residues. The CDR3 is CASSRTSGVDYEQYF. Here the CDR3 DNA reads TGTGCCAGCAGCCGTACTAGCGGGGTCGACTACGAGCAGTACTTC.

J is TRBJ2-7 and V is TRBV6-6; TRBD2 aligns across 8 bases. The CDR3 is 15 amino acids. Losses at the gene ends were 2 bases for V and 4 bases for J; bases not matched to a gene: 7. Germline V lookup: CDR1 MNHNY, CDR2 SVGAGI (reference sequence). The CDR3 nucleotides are TGTGCCAGCAGTTACCCCCTAGCGGGTACTTACGAGCAGTACTTC. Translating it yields CASSYPLAGTYEQYF.

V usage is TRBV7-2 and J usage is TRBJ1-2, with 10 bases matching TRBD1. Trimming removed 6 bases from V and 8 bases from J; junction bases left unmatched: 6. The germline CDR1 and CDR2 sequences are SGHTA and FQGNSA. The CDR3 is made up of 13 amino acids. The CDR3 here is CASRRQGAVGYTF. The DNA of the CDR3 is TGTGCCAGCAGGAGACAGGGGGCGGTGGGCTACACCTTC. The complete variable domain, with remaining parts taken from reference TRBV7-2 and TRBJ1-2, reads GAGVSQSPSNKVTEKGKDVELRCDPISGHTALYWYRQSLGQGLEFLIYFQGNSAPDKSGLPSDRFSAERTGGSVSTLTIQRTQQEDSAVYLCASRRQGAVGYTFGSGTRLTVV.

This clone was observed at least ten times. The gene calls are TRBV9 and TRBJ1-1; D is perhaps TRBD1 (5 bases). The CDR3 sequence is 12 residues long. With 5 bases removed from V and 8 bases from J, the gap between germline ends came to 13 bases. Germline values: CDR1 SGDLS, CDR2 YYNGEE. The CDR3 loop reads CASRGGTAEAFF. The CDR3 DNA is TGTGCCAGCAGGGGGGGAACAGCCGAAGCTTTCTTT.

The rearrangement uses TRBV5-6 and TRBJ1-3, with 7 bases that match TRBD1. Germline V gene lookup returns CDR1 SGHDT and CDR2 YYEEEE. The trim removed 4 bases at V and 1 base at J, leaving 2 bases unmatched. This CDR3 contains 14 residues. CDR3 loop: CASSMTGSGNTIYF. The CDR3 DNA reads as TGTGCCAGCAGCATGACAGGGTCTGGAAACACCATATATTTT.